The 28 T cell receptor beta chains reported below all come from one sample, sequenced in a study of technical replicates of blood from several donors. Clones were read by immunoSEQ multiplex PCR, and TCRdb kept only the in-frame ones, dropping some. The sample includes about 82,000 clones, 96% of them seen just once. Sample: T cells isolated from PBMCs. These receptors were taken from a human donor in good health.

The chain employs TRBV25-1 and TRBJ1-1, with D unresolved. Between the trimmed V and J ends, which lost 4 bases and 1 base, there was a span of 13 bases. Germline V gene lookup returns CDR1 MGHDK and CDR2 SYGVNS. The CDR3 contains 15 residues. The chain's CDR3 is CASSGLTSSNTEAFF. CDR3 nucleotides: TGTGCCAGCAGTGGATTGACTAGTTCGAACACTGAAGCTTTCTTT.

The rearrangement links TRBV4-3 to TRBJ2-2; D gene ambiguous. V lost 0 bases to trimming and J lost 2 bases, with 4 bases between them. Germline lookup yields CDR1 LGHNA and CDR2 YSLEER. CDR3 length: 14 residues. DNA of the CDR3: TGCGCCAGCAGCCAAGATATAAACACCGGGGAGCTGTTTTTT. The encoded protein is CASSQDINTGELFF.

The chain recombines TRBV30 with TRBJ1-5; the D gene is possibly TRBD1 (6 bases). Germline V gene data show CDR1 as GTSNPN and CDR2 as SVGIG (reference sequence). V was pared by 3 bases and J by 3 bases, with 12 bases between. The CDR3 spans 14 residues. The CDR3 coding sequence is TGTGCCTGGAGGGGGGGGCGAGACAATCAGCCCCAGCATTTT. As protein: CAWRGGRDNQPQHF.

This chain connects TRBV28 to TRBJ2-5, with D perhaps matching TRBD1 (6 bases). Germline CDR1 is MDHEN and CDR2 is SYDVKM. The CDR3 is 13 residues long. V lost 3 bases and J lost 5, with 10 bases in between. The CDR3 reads CASSFRGRETQYF. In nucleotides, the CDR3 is TGTGCCAGCAGTTTCAGGGGCCGGGAGACCCAGTACTTC.

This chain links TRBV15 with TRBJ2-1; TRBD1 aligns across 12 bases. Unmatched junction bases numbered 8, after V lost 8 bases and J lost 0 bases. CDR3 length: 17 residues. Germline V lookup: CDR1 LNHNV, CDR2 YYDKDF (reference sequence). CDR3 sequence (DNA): TGTGCCACCGACGGGACAGGGGGCTCGAGCTCCTACAATGAGCAGTTCTTC. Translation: CATDGTGGSSSYNEQFF.

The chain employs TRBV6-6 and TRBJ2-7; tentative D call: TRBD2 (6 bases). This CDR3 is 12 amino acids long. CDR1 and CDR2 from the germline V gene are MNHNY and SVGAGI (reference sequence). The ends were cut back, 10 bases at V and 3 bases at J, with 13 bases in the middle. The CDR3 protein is CATLGGGYEQYF. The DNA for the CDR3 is TGTGCCACCCTGGGAGGCGGCTACGAGCAGTACTTC.

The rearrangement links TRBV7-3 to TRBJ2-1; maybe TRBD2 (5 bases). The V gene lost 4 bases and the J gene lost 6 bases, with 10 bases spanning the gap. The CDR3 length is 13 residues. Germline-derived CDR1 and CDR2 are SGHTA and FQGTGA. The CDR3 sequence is CASSSSSLNEQFF. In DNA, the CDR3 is TGTGCCAGCAGCTCTAGCAGCCTCAATGAGCAGTTCTTC.

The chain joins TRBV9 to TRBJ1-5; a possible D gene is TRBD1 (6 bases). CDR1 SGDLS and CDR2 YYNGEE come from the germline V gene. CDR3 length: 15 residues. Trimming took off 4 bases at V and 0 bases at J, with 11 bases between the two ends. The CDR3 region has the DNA TGTGCCAGCAGCCAGGGGACGCCTAGCAATCAGCCCCAGCATTTT. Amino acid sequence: CASSQGTPSNQPQHF.

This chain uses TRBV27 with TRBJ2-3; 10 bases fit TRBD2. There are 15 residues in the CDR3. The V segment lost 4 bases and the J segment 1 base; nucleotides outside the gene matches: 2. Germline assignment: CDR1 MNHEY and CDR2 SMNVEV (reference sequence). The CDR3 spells CASSSGTSGTDTQYF. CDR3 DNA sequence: TGTGCCAGCAGTTCCGGGACTAGCGGCACAGATACGCAGTATTTT.

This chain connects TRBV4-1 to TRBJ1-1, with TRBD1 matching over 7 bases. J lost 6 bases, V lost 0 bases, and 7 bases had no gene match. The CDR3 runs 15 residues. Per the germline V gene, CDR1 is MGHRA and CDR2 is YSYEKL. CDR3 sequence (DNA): TGCGCCAGCAGCCAAGATCAGGGGCAGGGGGCTGAAGCTTTCTTT. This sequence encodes CASSQDQGQGAEAFF.

The CDR3 loop reads CASSGGAYGYTF. CDR3 coding DNA: TGTGCCAGCAGCGGGGGGGCTTATGGCTACACCTTC. The chain links TRBV5-4 to TRBJ1-2, with D perhaps matching TRBD1 (6 bases). Germline V gene lookup returns CDR1 SGHNT and CDR2 YYREEE (reference sequence). Trimming took off 4 bases at V and 5 bases at J, with 9 bases between the two ends. The CDR3 runs 12 residues.

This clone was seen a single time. CDR3 coding DNA: TGTGCCAGCAGCCCCGTAGTAGCGGGAGGAGGAGATACGCAGTATTTT. Translated: CASSPVVAGGGDTQYF. This chain uses TRBV7-8 with TRBJ2-3, with 10 bases fitting TRBD2. This CDR3 contains 16 residues. Germline-derived CDR1 and CDR2 are SGHVS and FQNEAQ. Losses at the gene ends were 5 bases for V and 5 bases for J; bases not matched to a gene: 10.

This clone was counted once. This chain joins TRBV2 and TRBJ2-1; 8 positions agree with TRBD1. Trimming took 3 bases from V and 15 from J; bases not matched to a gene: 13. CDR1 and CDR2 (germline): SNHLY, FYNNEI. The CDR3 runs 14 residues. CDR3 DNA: TGTGCCAGCAGTGAGCGGACAGGGACGGCAGCGGGGTTCTTC. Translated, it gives CASSERTGTAAGFF.

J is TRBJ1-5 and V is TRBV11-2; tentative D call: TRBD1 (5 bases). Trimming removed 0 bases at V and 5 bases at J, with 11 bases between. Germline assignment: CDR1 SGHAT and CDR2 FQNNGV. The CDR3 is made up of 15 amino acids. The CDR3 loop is CASSLDGAGYQPQHF. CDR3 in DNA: TGTGCCAGCAGCTTAGACGGAGCAGGGTATCAGCCCCAGCATTTT.

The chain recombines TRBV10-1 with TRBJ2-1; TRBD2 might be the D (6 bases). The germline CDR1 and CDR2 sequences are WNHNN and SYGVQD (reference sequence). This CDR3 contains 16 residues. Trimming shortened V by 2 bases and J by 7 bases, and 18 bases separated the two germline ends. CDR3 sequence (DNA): TGCGCCAGCAGTGAGCAGGGCGGGATCAGAACTAATGAGCAGTTCTTC. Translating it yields CASSEQGGIRTNEQFF.

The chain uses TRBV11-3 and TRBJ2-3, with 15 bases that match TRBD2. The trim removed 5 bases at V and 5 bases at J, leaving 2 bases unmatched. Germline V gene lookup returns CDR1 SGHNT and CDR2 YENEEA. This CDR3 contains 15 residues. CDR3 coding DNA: TGTGCCAGCAGCGGGACTAGCGGGAGGAGAGATACGCAGTATTTT. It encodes CASSGTSGRRDTQYF.

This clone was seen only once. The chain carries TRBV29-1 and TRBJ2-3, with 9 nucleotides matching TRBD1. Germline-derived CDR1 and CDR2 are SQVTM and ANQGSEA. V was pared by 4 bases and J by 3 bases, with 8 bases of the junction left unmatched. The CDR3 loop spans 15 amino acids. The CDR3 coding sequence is TGCAGCGTTGTCCGGGACAGGGTATTTACAGATACGCAGTATTTT. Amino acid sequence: CSVVRDRVFTDTQYF.

The CDR3 nucleotides are TGTGCCAGCAGTTTATCGGCCTGGTCGAGGTTCCAAGAGACCCAGTACTTC. This sequence encodes CASSLSAWSRFQETQYF. The rearrangement links TRBV27 to TRBJ2-5, with D unresolved. Germline values: CDR1 MNHEY, CDR2 SMNVEV (reference sequence). Trimming pared 0 bases from V and 1 base from J, leaving 15 bases between. The CDR3 sequence is 17 residues long.

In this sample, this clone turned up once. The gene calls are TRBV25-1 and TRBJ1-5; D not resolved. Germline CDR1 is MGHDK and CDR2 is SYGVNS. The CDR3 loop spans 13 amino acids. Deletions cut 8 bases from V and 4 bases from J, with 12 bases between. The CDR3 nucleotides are TGTGCCAGCTGCCCAGGTGGAAATCAGCCCCAGCATTTT. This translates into CASCPGGNQPQHF.

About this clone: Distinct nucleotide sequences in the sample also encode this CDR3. The CDR3 coding sequence is TGTGCCAGCAGTCTCCGTTACAATGAGCAGTTCTTC. It is translated as CASSLRYNEQFF. The V and J genes are TRBV7-9 and TRBJ2-1; D gene ambiguous. V was shortened by 6 bases and J by 4 bases, with 7 bases between the two germline ends. This CDR3 is built from 12 residues. Germline assignment: CDR1 SEHNR and CDR2 FQNEAQ (reference sequence).

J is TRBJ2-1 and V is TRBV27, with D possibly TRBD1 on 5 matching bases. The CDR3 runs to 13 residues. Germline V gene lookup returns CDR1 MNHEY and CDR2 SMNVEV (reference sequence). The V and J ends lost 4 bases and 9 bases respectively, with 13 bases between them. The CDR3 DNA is TGTGCCAGCAGTTGGAACAGGCTAGGTGAGCAGTTCTTC. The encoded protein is CASSWNRLGEQFF.

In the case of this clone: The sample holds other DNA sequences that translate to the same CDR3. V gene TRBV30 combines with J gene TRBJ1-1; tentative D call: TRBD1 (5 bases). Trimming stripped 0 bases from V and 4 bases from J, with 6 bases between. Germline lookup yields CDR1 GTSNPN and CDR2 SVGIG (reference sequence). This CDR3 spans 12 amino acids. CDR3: CAWSVRGTEAFF. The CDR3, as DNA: TGTGCCTGGAGTGTAAGGGGCACTGAAGCTTTCTTT.

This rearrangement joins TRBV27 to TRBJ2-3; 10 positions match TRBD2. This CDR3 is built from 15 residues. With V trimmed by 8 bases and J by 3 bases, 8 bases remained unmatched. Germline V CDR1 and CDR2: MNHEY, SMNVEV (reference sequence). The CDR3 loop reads CASCISSGRTDTQYF. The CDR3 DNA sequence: TGTGCCAGCTGTATTTCTAGCGGGAGAACAGATACGCAGTATTTT.

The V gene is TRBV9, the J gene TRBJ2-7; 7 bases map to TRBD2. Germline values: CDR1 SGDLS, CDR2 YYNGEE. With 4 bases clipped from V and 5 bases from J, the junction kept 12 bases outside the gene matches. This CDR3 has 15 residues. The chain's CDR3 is CASSRMAGDIDEQYF. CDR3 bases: TGTGCCAGCAGCCGTATGGCGGGAGATATTGACGAGCAGTACTTC.

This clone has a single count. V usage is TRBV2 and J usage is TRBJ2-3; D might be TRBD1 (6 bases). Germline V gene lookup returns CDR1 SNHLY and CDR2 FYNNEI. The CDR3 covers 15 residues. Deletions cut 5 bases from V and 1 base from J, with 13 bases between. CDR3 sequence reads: CASSPGAGGTDTQYF. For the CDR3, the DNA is TGTGCCAGCAGTCCCGGGGCAGGGGGCACAGATACGCAGTATTTT.

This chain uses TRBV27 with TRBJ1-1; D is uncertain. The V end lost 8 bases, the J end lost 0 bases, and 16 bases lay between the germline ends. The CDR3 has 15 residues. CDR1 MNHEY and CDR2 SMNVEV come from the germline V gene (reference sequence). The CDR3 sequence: CASRLLGPMNTEAFF. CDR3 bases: TGTGCCAGCCGACTCCTTGGCCCCATGAACACTGAAGCTTTCTTT.

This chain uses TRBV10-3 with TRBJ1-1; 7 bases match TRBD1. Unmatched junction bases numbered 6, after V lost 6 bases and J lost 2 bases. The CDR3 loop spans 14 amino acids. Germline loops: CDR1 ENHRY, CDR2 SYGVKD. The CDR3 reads CAIRPGGSNTEAFF. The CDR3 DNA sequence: TGTGCCATCAGGCCAGGGGGATCAAACACTGAAGCTTTCTTT.

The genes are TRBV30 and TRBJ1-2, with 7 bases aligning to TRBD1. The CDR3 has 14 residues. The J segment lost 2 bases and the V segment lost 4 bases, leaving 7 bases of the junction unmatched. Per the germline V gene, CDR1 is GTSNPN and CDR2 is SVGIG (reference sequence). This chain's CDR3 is CAWTKPQGNYGYTF. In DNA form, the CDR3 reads TGTGCCTGGACCAAGCCACAGGGGAACTATGGCTACACCTTC. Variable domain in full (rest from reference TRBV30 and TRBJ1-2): SQTIHQWPATLVQPVGSPLSLECTVEGTSNPNLYWYRQAAGRGLQLLFYSVGIGQISSEVPQNLSASRPQDRQFILSSKKLLLSDSGFYLCAWTKPQGNYGYTFGSGTRLTVV.